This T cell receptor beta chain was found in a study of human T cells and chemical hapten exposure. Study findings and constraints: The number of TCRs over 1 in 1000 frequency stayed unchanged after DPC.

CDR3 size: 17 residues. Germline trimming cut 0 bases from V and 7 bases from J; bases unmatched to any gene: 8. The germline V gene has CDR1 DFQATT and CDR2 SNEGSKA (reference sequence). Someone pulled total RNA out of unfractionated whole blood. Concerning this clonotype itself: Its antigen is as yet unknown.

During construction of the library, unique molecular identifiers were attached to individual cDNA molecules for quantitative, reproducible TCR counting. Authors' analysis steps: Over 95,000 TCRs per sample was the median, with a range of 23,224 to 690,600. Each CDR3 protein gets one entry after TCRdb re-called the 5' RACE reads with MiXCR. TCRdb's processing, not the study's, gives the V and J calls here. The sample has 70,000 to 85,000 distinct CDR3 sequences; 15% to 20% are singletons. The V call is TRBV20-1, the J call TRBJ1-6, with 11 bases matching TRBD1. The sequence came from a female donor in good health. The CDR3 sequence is CSARDPRTGGSNSPLHF. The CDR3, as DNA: TGCAGTGCTAGAGATCCTAGGACAGGGGGCTCGAATTCACCCCTCCACTTT.